Below are 3 T cell receptor beta chains sequenced from a single sample in a study of blood T cell repertoires in COVID-19. The assay was immunoSEQ multiplex PCR, and TCRdb's table has in-frame clones only and misses some. This table holds 150,000 or so clones, 81% found once. The sequenced sample was peripheral blood. These receptors were collected from a man aged 60-69 years with active or convalescent COVID-19.

The chain uses TRBV5-5 and TRBJ2-3; 11 bases line up with TRBD1. Germline assignment: CDR1 SGHKS and CDR2 YYEKEE (reference sequence). The CDR3 has 19 amino acids. After removal of 4 bases from V and 0 bases from J, the junction contained 13 bases not matched to a gene. As DNA, the CDR3 is TGTGCCAGCAGCCCGATTAGGACAGGGGGCTATTCTAGCACAGATACGCAGTATTTT. Its translation is CASSPIRTGGYSSTDTQYF.

This rearrangement joins TRBV5-1 to TRBJ1-1; D gene unclear. Germline CDR1 is SGHRS and CDR2 is YFSETQ. V was clipped by 0 bases and J by 4 bases, with 7 bases between them. The CDR3 sequence is 13 residues long. The CDR3 is CASSLEGSTEAFF. CDR3 bases: TGCGCCAGCAGCTTGGAAGGGAGCACTGAAGCTTTCTTT. Full variable domain (outside the CDR3, taken from reference TRBV5-1 and TRBJ1-1): KAGVTQTPRYLIKTRGQQVTLSCSPISGHRSVSWYQQTPGQGLQFLFEYFSETQRNKGNFPGRFSGRQFSNSRSEMNVSTLELGDSALYLCASSLEGSTEAFFGQGTRLTVV.

This CDR3 is CASTGSTDTQYF. CDR3 coding DNA: TGTGCCAGCACAGGGAGCACAGATACGCAGTATTTT. The chain recombines TRBV27 with TRBJ2-3; D may be TRBD1 (5 bases). Looked up from germline, CDR1 is MNHEY and CDR2 is SMNVEV (reference sequence). The CDR3 extends over 12 amino acids. V lost 7 bases, J lost 0 bases, and 5 bases lay in between.